This T cell receptor (beta chain) is from a study of OX40 agonist ivuxolimab in advanced cancers. Across the study: Checkpoint inhibitors had been given previously to 40% of patients. Of the patients, three showed partial responses, one with hepatocellular carcinoma and two with cutaneous melanoma.

TCRdb keeps only in-frame clones here, not all; method: immunoSEQ multiplex PCR. Of about 26,000 clones detected, approximately 91% appear once; the ten largest clones hold approximately 23%. Sampled blood was obtained at baseline, cycle 4 day 1, and cycle 7 day 1. Germline assignment: CDR1 MDHEN and CDR2 SYDVKM. The V segment lost 5 bases and the J segment 5 bases; nucleotides outside the gene matches: 16. The CDR3 has 17 amino acids. This sequence originates from an adult with an advanced solid tumor such as melanoma, head and neck, liver or kidney cancer. The sample was CD4+ or CD8+ T cells sorted from blood, taken in a trial of the OX40 agonist ivuxolimab. V gene TRBV28 combines with J gene TRBJ2-3; TRBD1 matches 7 bases. The CDR3 DNA is TGTGCCAGCAGTCGGATGAGACAGGGCGAGGATCAAGATACGCAGTATTTT. It translates to CASSRMRQGEDQDTQYF.